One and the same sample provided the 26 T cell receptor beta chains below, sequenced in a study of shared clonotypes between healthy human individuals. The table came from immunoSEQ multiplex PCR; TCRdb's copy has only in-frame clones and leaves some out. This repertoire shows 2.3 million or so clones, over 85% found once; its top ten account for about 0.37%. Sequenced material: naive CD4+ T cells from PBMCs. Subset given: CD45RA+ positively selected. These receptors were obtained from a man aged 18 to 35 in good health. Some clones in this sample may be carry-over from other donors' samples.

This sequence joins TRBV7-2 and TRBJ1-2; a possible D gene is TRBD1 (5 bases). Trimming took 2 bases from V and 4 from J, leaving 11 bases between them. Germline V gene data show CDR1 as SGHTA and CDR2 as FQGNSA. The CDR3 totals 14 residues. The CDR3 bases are TGTGCCAGCAGCTTATATCAGGGATCCTATGGCTACACCTTC. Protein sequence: CASSLYQGSYGYTF.

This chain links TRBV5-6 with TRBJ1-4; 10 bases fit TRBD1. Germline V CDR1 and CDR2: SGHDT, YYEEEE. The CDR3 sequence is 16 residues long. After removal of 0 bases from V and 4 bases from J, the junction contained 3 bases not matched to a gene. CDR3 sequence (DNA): TGTGCCAGCAGCTTGGGACAGGGGGCGGGTAATGAAAAACTGTTTTTT. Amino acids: CASSLGQGAGNEKLFF.

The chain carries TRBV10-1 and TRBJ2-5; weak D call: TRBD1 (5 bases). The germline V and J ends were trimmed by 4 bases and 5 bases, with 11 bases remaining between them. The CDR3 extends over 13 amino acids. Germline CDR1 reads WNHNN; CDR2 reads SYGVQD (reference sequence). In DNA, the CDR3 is TGCGCCAGCAGTGGGCCAGGGCGGGAGACCCAGTACTTC. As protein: CASSGPGRETQYF.

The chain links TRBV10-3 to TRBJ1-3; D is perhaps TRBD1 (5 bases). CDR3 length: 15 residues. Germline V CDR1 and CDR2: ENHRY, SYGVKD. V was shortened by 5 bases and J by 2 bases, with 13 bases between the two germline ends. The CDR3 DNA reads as TGTGCCATCAGTCCGGGACCGATTACTGGAAACACCATATATTTT. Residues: CAISPGPITGNTIYF.

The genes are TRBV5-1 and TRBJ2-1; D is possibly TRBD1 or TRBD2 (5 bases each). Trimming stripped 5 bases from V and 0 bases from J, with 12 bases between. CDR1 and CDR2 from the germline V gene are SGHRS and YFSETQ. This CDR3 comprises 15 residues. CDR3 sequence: CASRPQGDSYNEQFF. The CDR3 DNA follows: TGCGCCAGCAGACCTCAGGGAGACTCCTACAATGAGCAGTTCTTC.

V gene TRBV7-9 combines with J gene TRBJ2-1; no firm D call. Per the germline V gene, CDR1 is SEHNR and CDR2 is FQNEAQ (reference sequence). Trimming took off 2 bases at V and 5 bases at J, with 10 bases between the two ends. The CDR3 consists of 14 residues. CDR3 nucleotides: TGTGCCAGCAGCTTAAAGCAGCGAGACAATGAGCAGTTCTTC. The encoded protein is CASSLKQRDNEQFF.

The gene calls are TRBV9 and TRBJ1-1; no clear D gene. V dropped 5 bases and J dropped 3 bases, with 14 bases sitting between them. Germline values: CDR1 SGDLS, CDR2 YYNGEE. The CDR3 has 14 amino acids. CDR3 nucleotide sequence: TGTGCCAGCAGTGGTTTATCTCGGGACACTGAAGCTTTCTTT. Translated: CASSGLSRDTEAFF.

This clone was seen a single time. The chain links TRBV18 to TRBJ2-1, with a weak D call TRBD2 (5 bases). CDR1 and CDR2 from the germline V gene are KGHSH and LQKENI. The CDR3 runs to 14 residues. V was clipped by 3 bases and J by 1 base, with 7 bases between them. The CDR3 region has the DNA TGTGCCAGCTCACCTAGCGTTTCCTACAATGAGCAGTTCTTC. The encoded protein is CASSPSVSYNEQFF. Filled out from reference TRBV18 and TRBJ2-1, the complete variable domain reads NAGVMQNPRHLVRRRGQEARLRCSPMKGHSHVYWYRQLPEEGLKFMVYLQKENIIDESGMPKERFSAEFPKEGPSILRIQQVVRGDSAAYFCASSPSVSYNEQFFGPGTRLTVL.

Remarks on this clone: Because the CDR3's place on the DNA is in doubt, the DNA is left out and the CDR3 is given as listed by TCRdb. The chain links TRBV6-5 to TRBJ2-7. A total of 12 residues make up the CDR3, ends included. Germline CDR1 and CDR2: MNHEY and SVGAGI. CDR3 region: CASSYFGNEQYF.

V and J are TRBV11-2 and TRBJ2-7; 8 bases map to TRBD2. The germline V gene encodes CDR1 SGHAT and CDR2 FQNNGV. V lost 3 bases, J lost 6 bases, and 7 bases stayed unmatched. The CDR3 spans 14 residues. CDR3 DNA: TGTGCCAGCAGCTTTCCCGGGACTAGAGGCGAGCAGTACTTC. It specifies CASSFPGTRGEQYF.

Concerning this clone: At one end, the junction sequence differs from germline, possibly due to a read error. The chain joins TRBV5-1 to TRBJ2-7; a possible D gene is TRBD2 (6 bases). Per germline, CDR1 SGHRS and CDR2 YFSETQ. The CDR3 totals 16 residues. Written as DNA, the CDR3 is TGCGCCGGCAGCCGGGGGTCCCTCGAGAGCTCCTACGAGCAGTACTTC. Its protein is CAGSRGSLESSYEQYF.

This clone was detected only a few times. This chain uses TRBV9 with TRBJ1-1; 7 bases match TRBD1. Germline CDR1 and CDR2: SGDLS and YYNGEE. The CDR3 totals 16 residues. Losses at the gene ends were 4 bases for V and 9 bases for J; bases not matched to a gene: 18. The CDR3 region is CASSSTPTGAIGKAFF. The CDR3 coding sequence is TGTGCCAGCAGCTCCACTCCCACAGGGGCGATAGGGAAAGCTTTCTTT.

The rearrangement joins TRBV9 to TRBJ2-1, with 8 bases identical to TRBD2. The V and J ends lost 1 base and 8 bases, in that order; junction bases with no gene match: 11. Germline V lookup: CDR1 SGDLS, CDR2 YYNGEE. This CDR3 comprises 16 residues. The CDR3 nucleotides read TGTGCCAGCAGCGTACAAGCGGGGGAGGTCTGGGATGAGCAGTTCTTC. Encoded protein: CASSVQAGEVWDEQFF.

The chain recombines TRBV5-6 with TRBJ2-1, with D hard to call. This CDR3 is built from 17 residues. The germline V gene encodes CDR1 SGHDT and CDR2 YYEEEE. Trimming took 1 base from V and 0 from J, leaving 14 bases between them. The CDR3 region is CASSLYPSPSSYNEQFF. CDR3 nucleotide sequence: TGTGCCAGCAGCTTGTACCCGAGCCCAAGCTCCTACAATGAGCAGTTCTTC. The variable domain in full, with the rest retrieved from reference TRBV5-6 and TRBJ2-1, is DAGVTQSPTHLIKTRGQQVTLRCSPKSGHDTVSWYQQALGQGPQFIFQYYEEEERQRGNFPDRFSGHQFPNYSSELNVNALLLGDSALYLCASSLYPSPSSYNEQFFGPGTRLTVL.

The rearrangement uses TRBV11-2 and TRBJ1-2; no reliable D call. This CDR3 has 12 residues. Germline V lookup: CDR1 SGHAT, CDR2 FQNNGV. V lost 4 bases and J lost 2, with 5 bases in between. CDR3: CASSSLNYGYTF. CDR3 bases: TGTGCCAGCAGCTCCCTGAACTATGGCTACACCTTC.

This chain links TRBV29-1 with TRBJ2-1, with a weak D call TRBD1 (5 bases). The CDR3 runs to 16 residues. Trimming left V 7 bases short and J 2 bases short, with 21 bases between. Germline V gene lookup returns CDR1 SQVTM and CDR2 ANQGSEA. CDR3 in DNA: TGCAGCGCACAACAGGACGTACTGGCTACCTACAATGAGCAGTTCTTC. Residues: CSAQQDVLATYNEQFF.

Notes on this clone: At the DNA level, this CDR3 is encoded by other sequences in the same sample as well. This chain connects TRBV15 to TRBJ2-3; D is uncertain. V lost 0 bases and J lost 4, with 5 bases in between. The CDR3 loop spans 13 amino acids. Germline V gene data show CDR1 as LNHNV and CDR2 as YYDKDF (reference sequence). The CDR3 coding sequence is TGTGCCACCAGCAGAGACCCCTCAGATACGCAGTATTTT. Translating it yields CATSRDPSDTQYF.

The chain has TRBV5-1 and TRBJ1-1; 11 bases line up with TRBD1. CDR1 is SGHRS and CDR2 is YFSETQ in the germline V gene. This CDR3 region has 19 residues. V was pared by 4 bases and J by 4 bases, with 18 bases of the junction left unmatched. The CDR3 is CASSHAYPDRGLLSTEAFF. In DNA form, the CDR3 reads TGCGCCAGCAGCCATGCCTACCCGGACAGGGGGCTTTTGAGCACTGAAGCTTTCTTT.

The CDR3 DNA is TGTGCCAGTACCCCCGTCGCGGGGGCCGAAAAACTGTTTTTT. Amino acids: CASTPVAGAEKLFF. This chain joins TRBV19 and TRBJ1-4, with TRBD1 as a possible D gene (6 bases). Per germline, CDR1 LNHDA and CDR2 SQIVND (reference sequence). V shed 7 bases and J shed 8 bases, with 17 bases lying between them. This CDR3 is 14 amino acids long. Combining the CDR3 with reference TRBV19 and TRBJ1-4 gives the whole variable domain DGGITQSPKYLFRKEGQNVTLSCEQNLNHDAMYWYRQDPGQGLRLIYYSQIVNDFQKGDIAEGYSVSREKKESFPLTVTSAQKNPTAFYLCASTPVAGAEKLFFGSGTQLSVL.

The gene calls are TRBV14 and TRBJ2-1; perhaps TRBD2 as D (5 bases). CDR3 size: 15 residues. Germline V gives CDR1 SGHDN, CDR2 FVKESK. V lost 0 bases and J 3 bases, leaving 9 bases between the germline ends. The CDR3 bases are TGTGCCAGCAGCCAAGATACGGGAAACTACAATGAGCAGTTCTTC. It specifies CASSQDTGNYNEQFF.

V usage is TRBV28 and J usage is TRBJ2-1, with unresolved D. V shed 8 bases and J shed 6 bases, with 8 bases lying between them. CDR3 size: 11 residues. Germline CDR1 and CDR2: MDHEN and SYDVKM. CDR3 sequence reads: CASAVGNEQFF. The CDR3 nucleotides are TGTGCCAGCGCTGTGGGCAATGAGCAGTTCTTC. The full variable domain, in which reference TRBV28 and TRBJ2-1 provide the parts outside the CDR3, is DVKVTQSSRYLVKRTGEKVFLECVQDMDHENMFWYRQDPGLGLRLIYFSYDVKMKEKGDIPEGYSVSREKKERFSLILESASTNQTSMYLCASAVGNEQFFGPGTRLTVL.

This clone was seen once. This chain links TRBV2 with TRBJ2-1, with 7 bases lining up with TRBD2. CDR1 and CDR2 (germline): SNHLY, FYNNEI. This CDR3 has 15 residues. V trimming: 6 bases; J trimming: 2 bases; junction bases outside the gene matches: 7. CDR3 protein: CASRREAGTYNEQFF. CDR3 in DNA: TGTGCCAGCAGACGGGAGGCCGGAACCTACAATGAGCAGTTCTTC.

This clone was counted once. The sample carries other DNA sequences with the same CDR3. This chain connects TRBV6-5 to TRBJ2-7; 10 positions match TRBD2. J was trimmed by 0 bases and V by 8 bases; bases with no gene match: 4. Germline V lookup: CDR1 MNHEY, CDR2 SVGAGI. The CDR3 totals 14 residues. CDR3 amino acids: CASRLAGASYEQYF. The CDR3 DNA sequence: TGTGCCAGCCGGCTAGCGGGGGCCTCCTACGAGCAGTACTTC.

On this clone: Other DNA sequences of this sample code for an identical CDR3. The CDR3 nucleotides are TGTGCCAGCAGCTTAGGGACAGGGGGTGCGGAGACCCAGTACTTC. Translation gives CASSLGTGGAETQYF. The rearrangement uses TRBV7-9 and TRBJ2-5; 10 bases line up with TRBD1. Germline CDR1 is SEHNR and CDR2 is FQNEAQ (reference sequence). The V and J ends lost 1 base and 5 bases, in that order; junction bases with no gene match: 4. This CDR3 is 15 amino acids long.

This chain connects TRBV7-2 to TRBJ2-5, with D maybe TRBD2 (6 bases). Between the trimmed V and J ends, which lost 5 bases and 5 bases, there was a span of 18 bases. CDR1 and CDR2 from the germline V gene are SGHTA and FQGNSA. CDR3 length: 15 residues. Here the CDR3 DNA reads TGTGCCAGCAGCCCCCCAGGAGGGTGGTTGGAGACCCAGTACTTC. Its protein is CASSPPGGWLETQYF.

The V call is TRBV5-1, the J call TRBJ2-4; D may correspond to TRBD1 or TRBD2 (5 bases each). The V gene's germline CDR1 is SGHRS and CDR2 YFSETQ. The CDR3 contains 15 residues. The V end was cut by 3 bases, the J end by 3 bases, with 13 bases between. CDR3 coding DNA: TGCGCCAGCAGCTCCCCCGGGACGGACAAAAACATTCAGTACTTC. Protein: CASSSPGTDKNIQYF.